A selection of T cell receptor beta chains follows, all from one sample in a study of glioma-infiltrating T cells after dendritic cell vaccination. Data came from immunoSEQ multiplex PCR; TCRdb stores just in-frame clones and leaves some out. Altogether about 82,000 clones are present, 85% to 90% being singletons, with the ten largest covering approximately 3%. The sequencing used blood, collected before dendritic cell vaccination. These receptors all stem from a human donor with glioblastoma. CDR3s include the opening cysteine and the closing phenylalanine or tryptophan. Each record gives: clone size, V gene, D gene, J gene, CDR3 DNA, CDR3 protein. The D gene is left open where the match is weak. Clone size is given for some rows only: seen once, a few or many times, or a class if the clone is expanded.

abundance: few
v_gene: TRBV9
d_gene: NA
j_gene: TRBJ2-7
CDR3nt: TGTGCCAGCAGCGTAGGGGAGACCTACGAGCAGTACTTC
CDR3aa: CASSVGETYEQYF

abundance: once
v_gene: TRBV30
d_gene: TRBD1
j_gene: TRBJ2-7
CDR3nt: TGTGCCTGTAGGACAGGAGGCTCCTACGAGCAGTACTTC
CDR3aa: CACRTGGSYEQYF

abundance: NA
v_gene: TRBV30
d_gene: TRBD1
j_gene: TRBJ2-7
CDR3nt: TGTGCCTGGGAGACAGGGACCTACGAGCAGTACTTC
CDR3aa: CAWETGTYEQYF

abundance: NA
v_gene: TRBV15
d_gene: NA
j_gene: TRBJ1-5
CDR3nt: TGTGCCACCGCTCCCGGGAGGGGTGACAATCAGCCCCAGCATTTT
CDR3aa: CATAPGRGDNQPQHF

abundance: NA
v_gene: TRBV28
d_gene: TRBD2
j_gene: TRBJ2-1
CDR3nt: TGTGCCAGCAGCCTAGCGGGAGTAAACAATGAGCAGTTCTTC
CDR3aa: CASSLAGVNNEQFF

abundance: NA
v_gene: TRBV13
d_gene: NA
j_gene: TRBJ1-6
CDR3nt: TGTGCCAGCAGCTTAGGATTACGGAGCTCCTATAATTCACCCCTCCACTTT
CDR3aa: CASSLGLRSSYNSPLHF

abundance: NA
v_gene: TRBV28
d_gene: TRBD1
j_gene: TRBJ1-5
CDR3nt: TGTGCCAGCAGGCTACAGGGGGCGCGTCAGCCCCAGCATTTT
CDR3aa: CASRLQGARQPQHF

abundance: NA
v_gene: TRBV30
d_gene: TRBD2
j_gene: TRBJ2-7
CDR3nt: TGTGCCTGGATCGGGGGGAGCTCCTACGAGCAGTACTTC
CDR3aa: CAWIGGSSYEQYF

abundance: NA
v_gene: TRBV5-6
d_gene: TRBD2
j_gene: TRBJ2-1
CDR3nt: TGTGCCAGCATCACGGGGAGACTAGCGGATTACAATGAGCAGTTCTTC
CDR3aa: CASITGRLADYNEQFF

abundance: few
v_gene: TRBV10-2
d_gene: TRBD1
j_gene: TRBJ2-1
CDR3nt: TGCGCCAGCTGTCGTGGGGGGACAGGGGTCAATGAGCAGTTCTTC
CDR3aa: CASCRGGTGVNEQFF

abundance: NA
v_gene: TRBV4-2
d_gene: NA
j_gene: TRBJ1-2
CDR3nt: TGTGCCAGCAGCCAAGATCGTGTGGTAGGGGTCGGCTACACCTTC
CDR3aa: CASSQDRVVGVGYTF

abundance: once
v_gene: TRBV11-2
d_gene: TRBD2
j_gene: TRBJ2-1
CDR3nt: TGTGCCAGCAGCATAGGACTAGCGGGGTACAATGAGCAGTTCTTC
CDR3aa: CASSIGLAGYNEQFF

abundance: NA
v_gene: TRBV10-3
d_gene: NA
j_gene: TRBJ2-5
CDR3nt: TGTGCCATCAGTGATTATCAGGGGGAGACCCAGTACTTC
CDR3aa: CAISDYQGETQYF

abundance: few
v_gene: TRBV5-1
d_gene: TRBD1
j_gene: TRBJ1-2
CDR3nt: TGCGCCAGCAGCTTTGATTCGGGGACAGGTGGCTACACCTTC
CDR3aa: CASSFDSGTGGYTF

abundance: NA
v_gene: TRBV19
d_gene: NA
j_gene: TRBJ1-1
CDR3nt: TGTGCCAGTAGTATAGATTTAGCGCAGAAGAACACTGAAGCTTTCTTT
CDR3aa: CASSIDLAQKNTEAFF

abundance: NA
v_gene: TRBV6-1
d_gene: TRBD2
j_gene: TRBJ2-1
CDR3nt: TGTGCCAGCAGTAGACTAGCGGACTCCTACAATGAGCAGTTCTTC
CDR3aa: CASSRLADSYNEQFF

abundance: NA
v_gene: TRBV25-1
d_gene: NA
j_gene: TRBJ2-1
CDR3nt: TGTGCCAGCAGCCCTCTAGTTTCTGCCGTCGGTGAGCAGTTCTTC
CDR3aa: CASSPLVSAVGEQFF

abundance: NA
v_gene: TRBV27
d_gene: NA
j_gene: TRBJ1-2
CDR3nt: TGTGCCAGCAGTTTGGACACAAACTATGGCTACACCTTC
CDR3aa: CASSLDTNYGYTF

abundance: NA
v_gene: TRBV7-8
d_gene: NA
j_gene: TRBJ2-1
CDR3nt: TGTGCCAGCAGCTCCAGCGGGACAGGATACTACAATGAGCAGTTCTTC
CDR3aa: CASSSSGTGYYNEQFF

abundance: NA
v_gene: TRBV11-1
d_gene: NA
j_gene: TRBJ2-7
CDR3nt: TGTGCCAGCAGCCCGGAGGGGCATTTCTACGAGCAGTACTTC
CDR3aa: CASSPEGHFYEQYF

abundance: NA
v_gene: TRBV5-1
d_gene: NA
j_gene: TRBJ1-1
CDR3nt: TGCGCCAGCAGCTTGGCCTATAACACTGAAGCTTTCTTT
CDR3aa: CASSLAYNTEAFF

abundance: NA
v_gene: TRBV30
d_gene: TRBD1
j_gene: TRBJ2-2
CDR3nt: TGTGCCTGGAGCTCCGGACAGGGGGCTTACACCGGGGAGCTGTTTTTT
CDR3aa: CAWSSGQGAYTGELFF

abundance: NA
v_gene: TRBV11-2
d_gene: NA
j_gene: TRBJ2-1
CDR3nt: TGTGCCAGCAGTACCTCCGGGGGTAACAAGCAGTTCTTC
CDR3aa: CASSTSGGNKQFF